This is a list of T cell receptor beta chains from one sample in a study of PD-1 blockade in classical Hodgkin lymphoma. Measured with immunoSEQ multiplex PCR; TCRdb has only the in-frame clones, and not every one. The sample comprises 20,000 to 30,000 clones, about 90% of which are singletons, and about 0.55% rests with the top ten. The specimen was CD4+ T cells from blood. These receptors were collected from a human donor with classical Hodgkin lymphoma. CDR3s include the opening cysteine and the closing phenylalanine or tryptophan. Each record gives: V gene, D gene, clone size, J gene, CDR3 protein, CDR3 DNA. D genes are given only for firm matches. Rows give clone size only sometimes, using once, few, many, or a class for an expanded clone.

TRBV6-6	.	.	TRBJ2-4	CASSTPGLGKNIQYF	TGTGCCAGCAGCACCCCGGGACTGGGGAAAAACATTCAGTACTTC
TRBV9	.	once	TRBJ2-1	CASSALIGDPRNEQFF	TGTGCCAGCAGCGCCCTGATTGGGGACCCACGAAATGAGCAGTTCTTC
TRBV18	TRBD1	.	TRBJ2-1	CASSQNRQGNNEQFF	TGTGCCAGCTCACAAAACCGACAGGGCAATAATGAGCAGTTCTTC
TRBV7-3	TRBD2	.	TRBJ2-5	CASSPSGSKETQYF	TGTGCCAGCAGCCCTAGCGGGAGCAAGGAGACCCAGTACTTC
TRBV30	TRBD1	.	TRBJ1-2	CAWSRDRPYGYTF	TGTGCCTGGAGTCGGGACAGGCCCTATGGCTACACCTTC
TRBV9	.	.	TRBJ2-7	CASSVGPDRDYEQYF	TGTGCCAGCAGCGTAGGTCCGGACAGAGACTACGAGCAGTACTTC
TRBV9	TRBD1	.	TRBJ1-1	CASSVIQGATEAFF	TGTGCCAGCAGCGTGATACAGGGGGCAACTGAAGCTTTCTTT
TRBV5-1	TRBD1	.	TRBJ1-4	CASSFTGQGDEKLFF	TGCGCCAGCAGCTTTACGGGACAGGGGGATGAAAAACTGTTTTTT
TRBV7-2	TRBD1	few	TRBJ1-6	CASSLEGDRNFPLHF	TGTGCCAGCAGCTTAGAGGGGGACAGGAATTTTCCCCTCCACTTT
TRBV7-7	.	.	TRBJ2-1	CASSLEPTSYEQFF	TGTGCCAGCAGCTTAGAACCGACGTCGTATGAGCAGTTCTTC
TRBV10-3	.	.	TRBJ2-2	CAISEDSFNTGELFF	TGTGCCATCAGTGAGGACAGCTTTAACACCGGGGAGCTGTTTTTT
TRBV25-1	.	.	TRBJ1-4	CASSWWGGRTNEKLFF	TGTGCCAGCAGTTGGTGGGGAGGGCGAACTAATGAAAAACTGTTTTTT
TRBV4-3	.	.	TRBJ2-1	CASSRGAQGGIEQFF	TGCGCCAGCAGCCGCGGGGCTCAGGGCGGCATTGAGCAGTTCTTC
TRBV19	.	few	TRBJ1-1	CASSLTPGDTEAFF	TGTGCCAGTAGTCTCACCCCAGGGGACACTGAAGCTTTCTTT
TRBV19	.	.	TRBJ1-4	CASSIEFGRSTNEKLFF	TGTGCCAGTAGTATAGAGTTCGGCCGATCAACTAATGAAAAACTGTTTTTT